This T cell receptor beta chain was recovered during a study of vaccination effects on CD4 cells after COVID-19. Study background: All participants had two doses of either the BNT162b2 or mRNA-1273 vaccine.

Details on this clone: Its antigen remains unidentified.

Only in-frame clones appear in the TCRdb table, and some are missing; sequencing was by immunoSEQ multiplex PCR. The table has about 38,000 clones, around 68% seen once. Germline loops: CDR1 SGHVS, CDR2 FQNEAQ. V shed 4 bases and J 0 bases; nucleotides not matched to a gene: 9. The CDR3 spans 17 residues. Study results and caveats: Marked clonal contraction was seen late after vaccination (in both infection- and vaccine-induced clones). Common cold coronavirus cross-reactivity was shown by only 1 of 255 vaccine-induced clones in healthy vaccinees.

Antigen-specific CD4+ T cells expanded by the ViraFEST assay with viral peptide pools were then sequenced. Investigators separated out CD4+ T cells once about eleven days of culture had passed. Nucleocapsid antibodies stayed negative before and after vaccination, showing no earlier SARS-CoV-2 infection. Wells each received under 2.5 million PBMC, cultured with about 10 IU/ml IL-2 and roughly 9.8 ug/ml peptides. This specimen was CD4+ T cells from PBMCs cultured with SARS-CoV-2 spike peptides, taken before COVID-19 vaccination. The clonotype originates from a human donor who received a COVID-19 vaccine. The rearrangement links TRBV7-8 to TRBJ1-5, with TRBD1 identical over 7 bases. CDR3 loop: CASSYRRTGSSNQPQHF. CDR3 sequence (DNA): TGTGCCAGCAGCTACCGGAGGACAGGCTCTAGCAATCAGCCCCAGCATTTT.